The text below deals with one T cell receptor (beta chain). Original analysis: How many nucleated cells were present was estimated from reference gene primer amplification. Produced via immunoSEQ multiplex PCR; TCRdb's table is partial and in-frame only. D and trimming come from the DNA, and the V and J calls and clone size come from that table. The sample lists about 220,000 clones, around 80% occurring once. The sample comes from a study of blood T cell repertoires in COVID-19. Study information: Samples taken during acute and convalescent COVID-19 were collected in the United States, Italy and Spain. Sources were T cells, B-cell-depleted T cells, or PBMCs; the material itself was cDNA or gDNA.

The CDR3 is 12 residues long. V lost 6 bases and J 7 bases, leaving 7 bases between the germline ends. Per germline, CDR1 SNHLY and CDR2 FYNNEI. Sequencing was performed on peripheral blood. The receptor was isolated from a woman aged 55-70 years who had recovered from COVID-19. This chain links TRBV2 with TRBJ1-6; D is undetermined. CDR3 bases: TGTGCCAGCAGGTCTGTGAATTCACCCCTCCACTTT. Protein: CASRSVNSPLHF. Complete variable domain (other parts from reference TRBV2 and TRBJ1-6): EPEVTQTPSHQVTQMGQEVILRCVPISNHLYFYWYRQILGQKVEFLVSFYNNEISEKSEIFDDQFSVERPDGSNFTLKIRSTKLEDSAMYFCASRSVNSPLHFGNGTRLTVT.